The text below deals with one T cell receptor beta chain. This record comes from a study of cytomegalovirus exposure and HLA in healthy donors. Per the germline V gene, CDR1 is LNHDA and CDR2 is SQIVND (reference sequence). J gave up 6 bases and V 4 bases, and 5 bases lay outside the gene matches. The CDR3 has 15 residues. PCR used 60 Vbeta primers and 13 Jbeta primers. Generated by immunoSEQ multiplex PCR, the TCRdb table keeps only in-frame clones and is missing some. The data contain about 140,000 clones, 88% of them singletons. J is TRBJ1-5 and V is TRBV19, with 11 bases aligning to TRBD1. The sequenced sample consisted of PBMCs. The sequence came from a woman aged 40 to 50 in good health and CMV-seronegative. The CDR3 here is CASSTLGTGGQPQHF. The CDR3 DNA reads as TGTGCCAGTAGTACCCTAGGGACAGGGGGTCAGCCCCAGCATTTT.